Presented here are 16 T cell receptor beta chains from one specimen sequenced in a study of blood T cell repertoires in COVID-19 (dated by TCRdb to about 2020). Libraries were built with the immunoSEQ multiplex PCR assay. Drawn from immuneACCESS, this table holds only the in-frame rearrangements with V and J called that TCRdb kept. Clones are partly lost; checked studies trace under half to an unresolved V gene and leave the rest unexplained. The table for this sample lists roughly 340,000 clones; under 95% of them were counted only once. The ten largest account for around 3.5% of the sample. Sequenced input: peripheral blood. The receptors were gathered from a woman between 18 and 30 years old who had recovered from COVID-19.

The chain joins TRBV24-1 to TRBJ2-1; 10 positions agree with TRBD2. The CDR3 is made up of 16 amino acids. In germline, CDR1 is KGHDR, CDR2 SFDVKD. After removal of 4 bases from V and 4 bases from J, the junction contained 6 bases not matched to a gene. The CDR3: CATSDSSGREYNEQFF. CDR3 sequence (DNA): TGTGCCACCAGTGACTCAAGCGGGAGGGAATACAATGAGCAGTTCTTC.

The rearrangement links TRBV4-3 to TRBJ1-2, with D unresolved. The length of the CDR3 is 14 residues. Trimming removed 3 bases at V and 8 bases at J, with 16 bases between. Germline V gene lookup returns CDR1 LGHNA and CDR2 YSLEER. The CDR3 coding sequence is TGCGCCAGCAGCCAGGGCGGGTACATGGAGGGCTACACCTTC. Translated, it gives CASSQGGYMEGYTF.

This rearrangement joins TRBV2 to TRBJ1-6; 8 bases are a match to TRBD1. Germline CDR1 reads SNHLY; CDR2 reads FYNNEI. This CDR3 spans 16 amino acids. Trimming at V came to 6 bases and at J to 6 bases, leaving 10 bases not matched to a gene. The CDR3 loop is CASRTRRQGTNSPLHF. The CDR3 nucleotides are TGTGCCAGCAGAACTAGAAGACAGGGGACTAATTCACCCCTCCACTTT.

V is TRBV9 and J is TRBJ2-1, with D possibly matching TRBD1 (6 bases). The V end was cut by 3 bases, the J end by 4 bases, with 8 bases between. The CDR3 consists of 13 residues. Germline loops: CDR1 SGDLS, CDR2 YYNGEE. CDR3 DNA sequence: TGTGCCAGCAGCGGAACAGGGTACAATGAGCAGTTCTTC. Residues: CASSGTGYNEQFF. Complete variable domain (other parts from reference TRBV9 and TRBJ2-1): DSGVTQTPKHLITATGQRVTLRCSPRSGDLSVYWYQQSLDQGLQFLIQYYNGEERAKGNILERFSAQQFPDLHSELNLSSLELGDSALYFCASSGTGYNEQFFGPGTRLTVL.

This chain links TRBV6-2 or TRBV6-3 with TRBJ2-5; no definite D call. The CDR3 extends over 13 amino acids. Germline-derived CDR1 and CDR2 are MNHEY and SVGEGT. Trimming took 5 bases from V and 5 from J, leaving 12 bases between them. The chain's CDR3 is CASSHPPVETQYF. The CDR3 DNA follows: TGTGCCAGCAGTCACCCCCCAGTCGAGACCCAGTACTTC.

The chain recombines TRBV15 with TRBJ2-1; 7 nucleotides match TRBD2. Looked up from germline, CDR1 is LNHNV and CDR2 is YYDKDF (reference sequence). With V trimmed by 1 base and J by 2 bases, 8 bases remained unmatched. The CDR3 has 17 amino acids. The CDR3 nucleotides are TGTGCCACCAGCAGAGTCCAGCTAGCGGCTCCCTACAATGAGCAGTTCTTC. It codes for CATSRVQLAAPYNEQFF.

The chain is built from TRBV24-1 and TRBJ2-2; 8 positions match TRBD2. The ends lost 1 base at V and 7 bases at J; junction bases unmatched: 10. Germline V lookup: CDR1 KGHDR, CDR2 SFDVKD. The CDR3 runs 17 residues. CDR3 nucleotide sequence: TGTGCCACCAGTGATTTTATCGGGAGGGCCGAGGGCGGGGAGCTGTTTTTT. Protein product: CATSDFIGRAEGGELFF.

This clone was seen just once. CDR3 residues: CASSLAASEVTQYF. Here the CDR3 DNA reads TGTGCCAGCAGCTTAGCAGCTAGCGAGGTTACGCAGTATTTT. The V call is TRBV7-9, the J call TRBJ2-3; TRBD2 might be the D (6 bases). V was shortened by 0 bases and J by 8 bases, with 12 bases between the two germline ends. CDR3 length equals 14 residues. Germline V gene lookup returns CDR1 SEHNR and CDR2 FQNEAQ (reference sequence).

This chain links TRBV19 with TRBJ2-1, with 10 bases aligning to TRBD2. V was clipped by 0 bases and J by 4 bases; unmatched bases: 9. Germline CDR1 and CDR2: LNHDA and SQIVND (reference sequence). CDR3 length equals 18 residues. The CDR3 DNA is TGTGCCAGTAGTATAGAAAGAGGAGCGGGAGGGCCTTACAATGAGCAGTTCTTC. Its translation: CASSIERGAGGPYNEQFF.

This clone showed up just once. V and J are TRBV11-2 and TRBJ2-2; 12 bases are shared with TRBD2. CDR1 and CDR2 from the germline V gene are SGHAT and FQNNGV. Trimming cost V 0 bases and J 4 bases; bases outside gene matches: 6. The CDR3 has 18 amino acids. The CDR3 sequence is CASSLESSGRAPTGELFF. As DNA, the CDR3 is TGTGCCAGCAGCTTAGAGTCTAGCGGGAGGGCCCCCACCGGGGAGCTGTTTTTT. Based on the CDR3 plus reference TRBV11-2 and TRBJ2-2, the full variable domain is EAGVAQSPRYKIIEKRQSVAFWCNPISGHATLYWYQQILGQGPKLLIQFQNNGVVDDSQLPKDRFSAERLKGVDSTLKIQPAKLEDSAVYLCASSLESSGRAPTGELFFGEGSRLTVL.

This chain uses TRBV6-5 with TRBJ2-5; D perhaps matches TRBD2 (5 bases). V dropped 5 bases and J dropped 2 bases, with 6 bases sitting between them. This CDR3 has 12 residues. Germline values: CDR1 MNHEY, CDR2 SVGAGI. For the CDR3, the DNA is TGTGCCAGCAGTCCGGGGCAAGAGACCCAGTACTTC. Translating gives CASSPGQETQYF.

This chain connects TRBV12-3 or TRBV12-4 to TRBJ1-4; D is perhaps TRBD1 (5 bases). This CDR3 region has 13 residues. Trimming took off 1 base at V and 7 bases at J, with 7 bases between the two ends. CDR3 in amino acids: CASSLGGAEKLFF. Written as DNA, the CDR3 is TGTGCCAGCAGTTTAGGGGGCGCTGAAAAACTGTTTTTT.

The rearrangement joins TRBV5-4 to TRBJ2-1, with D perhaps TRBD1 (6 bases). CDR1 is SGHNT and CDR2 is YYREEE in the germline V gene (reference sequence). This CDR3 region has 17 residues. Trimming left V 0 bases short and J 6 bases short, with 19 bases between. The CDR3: CASSLGQGSQGGNEQFF. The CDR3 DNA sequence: TGTGCCAGCAGCTTGGGGCAGGGGAGTCAAGGGGGCAATGAGCAGTTCTTC.

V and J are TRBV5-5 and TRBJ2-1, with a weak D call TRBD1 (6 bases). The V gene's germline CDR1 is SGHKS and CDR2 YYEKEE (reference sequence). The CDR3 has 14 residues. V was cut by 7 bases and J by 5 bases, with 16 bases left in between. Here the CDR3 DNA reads TGTGCCAGCGGTCCTAGGGGGTGGGACAATGAGCAGTTCTTC. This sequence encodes CASGPRGWDNEQFF.

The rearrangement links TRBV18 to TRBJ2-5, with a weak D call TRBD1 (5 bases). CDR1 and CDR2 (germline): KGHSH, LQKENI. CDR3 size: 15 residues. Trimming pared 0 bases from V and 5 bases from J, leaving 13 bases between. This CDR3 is CASSPPSGRRETQYF. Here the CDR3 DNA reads TGTGCCAGCTCACCACCTTCAGGGCGGCGGGAGACCCAGTACTTC.

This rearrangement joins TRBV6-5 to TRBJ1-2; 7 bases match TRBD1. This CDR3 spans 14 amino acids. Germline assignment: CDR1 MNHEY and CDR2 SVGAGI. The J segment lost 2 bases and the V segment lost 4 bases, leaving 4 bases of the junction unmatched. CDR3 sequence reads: CASSFSGQNYGYTF. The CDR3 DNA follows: TGTGCCAGCAGTTTCTCGGGACAGAACTATGGCTACACCTTC.